Presented here are 17 T cell receptor beta chains from one specimen sequenced in a study of radiotherapy plus CTLA-4 blockade in lung cancer. Produced via immunoSEQ multiplex PCR; TCRdb's table is partial and in-frame only. The sample has over 80,000 clones; about 83% are singletons. The source was peripheral blood, collected from a patient treated with radiotherapy plus ipilimumab. These receptor sequences come from a human donor with non-small cell lung cancer who had stable disease on radiotherapy plus ipilimumab.

The chain links TRBV7-6 to TRBJ2-7, with D possibly called TRBD1 or TRBD2 (5 bases each). V gave up 1 base and J gave up 2 bases, with 21 bases separating them. The CDR3 sequence is 18 residues long. Per germline, CDR1 SGHVS and CDR2 FNYEAQ. CDR3 bases: TGTGCCAGCAGCTTAGAATACGGACAACTAGTTGTCCCCTACGAGCAGTACTTC. Amino acid sequence: CASSLEYGQLVVPYEQYF.

This sequence joins TRBV5-6 and TRBJ2-7; TRBD1 might be the D (7 bases). V lost 0 bases to trimming and J lost 4 bases, with 14 bases between them. The CDR3 extends over 15 amino acids. Germline V gives CDR1 SGHDT, CDR2 YYEEEE. In DNA, the CDR3 is TGTGCCAGCAGCTTGGTGGACAGGAGGGAATACGAGCAGTACTTC. Its translation: CASSLVDRREYEQYF.

This clone has just a few counts. The chain employs TRBV18 and TRBJ1-3; no firm D call. Trimming stripped 0 bases from V and 1 base from J, with 7 bases between. The CDR3 is 15 residues long. Looked up from germline, CDR1 is KGHSH and CDR2 is LQKENI. The CDR3 region is CASSPPLMSGNTIYF. CDR3 bases: TGTGCCAGCTCACCACCGCTAATGTCTGGAAACACCATATATTTT.

V and J are TRBV6-5 and TRBJ1-1; D gene unclear. The CDR3 extends over 12 amino acids. Germline-derived CDR1 and CDR2 are MNHEY and SVGAGI. The V gene lost 7 bases and the J gene lost 0 bases, with 6 bases spanning the gap. In nucleotides, the CDR3 is TGTGCCAGCACCGCACTGAACACTGAAGCTTTCTTT. Protein sequence: CASTALNTEAFF.

The rearrangement uses TRBV5-1 and TRBJ2-7, with a possible D match to TRBD1 (6 bases). Per germline, CDR1 SGHRS and CDR2 YFSETQ. This CDR3 contains 18 residues. Trimming pared 0 bases from V and 0 bases from J, leaving 19 bases between. DNA for the CDR3: TGCGCCAGCAGCTTGGCCCTTAGTCAGGGGATTATCTCCTACGAGCAGTACTTC. Its protein is CASSLALSQGIISYEQYF. Combining the CDR3 with reference TRBV5-1 and TRBJ2-7 gives the whole variable domain KAGVTQTPRYLIKTRGQQVTLSCSPISGHRSVSWYQQTPGQGLQFLFEYFSETQRNKGNFPGRFSGRQFSNSRSEMNVSTLELGDSALYLCASSLALSQGIISYEQYFGPGTRLTVT.

V is TRBV11-2 and J is TRBJ2-5; no reliable D call. The CDR3 spans 15 residues. Trimming shortened V by 0 bases and J by 5 bases, and 13 bases separated the two germline ends. Germline CDR1 SGHAT, CDR2 FQNNGV. The CDR3 spells CASSLDSRSSETQYF. CDR3 DNA: TGTGCCAGCAGCTTAGATTCCCGGTCGTCCGAGACCCAGTACTTC.

The chain recombines TRBV5-4 with TRBJ1-4; 7 bases are a match to TRBD1. The CDR3 is 13 residues long. CDR1 is SGHNT, CDR2 YYREEE, per germline (reference sequence). J gave up 4 bases and V 5 bases, and 2 bases lay outside the gene matches. The CDR3 coding sequence is TGTGCCAGCAGGGGACAGAATAATGAAAAACTGTTTTTT. Its translation is CASRGQNNEKLFF.

The chain carries TRBV28 and TRBJ2-7; 7 nucleotides match TRBD1. V was pared by 5 bases and J by 4 bases, with 2 bases of the junction left unmatched. Germline V gene lookup returns CDR1 MDHEN and CDR2 SYDVKM. The CDR3 extends over 12 amino acids. CDR3 region: CASSQTGYEQYF. DNA of the CDR3: TGTGCCAGCAGTCAGACAGGGTACGAGCAGTACTTC.

The CDR3 nucleotides read TGTGCCAGCAGCTTGACCCCTTATAGCACAGATACGCAGTATTTT. This sequence encodes CASSLTPYSTDTQYF. J is TRBJ2-3 and V is TRBV7-3; no clear D gene. V lost 3 bases to trimming and J lost 0 bases, with 10 bases between them. The CDR3 has 15 amino acids. Germline CDR1 is SGHTA and CDR2 is FQGTGA.

The table lists this clone with a count of one. The rearrangement joins TRBV28 to TRBJ1-6; possibly TRBD1 for D (6 bases). V was shortened by 6 bases and J by 0 bases, with 12 bases between the two germline ends. Germline loops: CDR1 MDHEN, CDR2 SYDVKM. The CDR3 sequence is 16 residues long. CDR3 bases: TGTGCCAGCAGCCCCCAACAGGGCTCCTATAATTCACCCCTCCACTTT. Its protein product is CASSPQQGSYNSPLHF.

This clone was counted once. J is TRBJ1-2 and V is TRBV18; TRBD1 matches at 7 bases. The germline V gene encodes CDR1 KGHSH and CDR2 LQKENI. This CDR3 region has 14 residues. The ends lost 3 bases at V and 7 bases at J; junction bases unmatched: 8. The CDR3 sequence: CASSPTQGRGGYTF. The CDR3 coding sequence is TGTGCCAGCTCACCCACACAGGGGAGGGGTGGCTACACCTTC.

The chain uses TRBV5-1 and TRBJ2-2, with TRBD2 matching 9 bases. CDR1 and CDR2 from the germline V gene are SGHRS and YFSETQ. With 1 base clipped from V and 6 bases from J, the junction kept 4 bases outside the gene matches. This CDR3 has 15 residues. The CDR3: CASSLFSGSPGELFF. DNA for the CDR3: TGCGCCAGCAGCTTGTTTAGCGGGAGTCCCGGGGAGCTGTTTTTT.

This chain joins TRBV7-2 and TRBJ1-4; 8 nucleotides align to TRBD1. This CDR3 has 21 amino acids. The V gene end was trimmed by 0 bases and the J gene end by 1 base; junction bases not matched to a gene: 16. Germline CDR1 and CDR2: SGHTA and FQGNSA. As DNA, the CDR3 is TGTGCCAGCAGCTTAGCTCTGGGCAGGGGGCGCCCCTTAGGAACTAATGAAAAACTGTTTTTT. Translated, it gives CASSLALGRGRPLGTNEKLFF. Together with reference TRBV7-2 and TRBJ1-4, the CDR3 gives the full variable domain: GAGVSQSPSNKVTEKGKDVELRCDPISGHTALYWYRQSLGQGLEFLIYFQGNSAPDKSGLPSDRFSAERTGGSVSTLTIQRTQQEDSAVYLCASSLALGRGRPLGTNEKLFFGSGTQLSVL.

This clone has just one count. The V and J genes are TRBV2 and TRBJ2-1; TRBD1 is a possible D gene (5 bases). This CDR3 has 12 residues. Per the germline V gene, CDR1 is SNHLY and CDR2 is FYNNEI. V lost 1 base, J lost 7 bases, and 5 bases lay in between. This CDR3 is CASSEEGNEQFF. The CDR3 region has the DNA TGTGCCAGCAGTGAAGAGGGGAATGAGCAGTTCTTC.

The chain carries TRBV7-6 and TRBJ1-4, with a possible D match to TRBD1 (6 bases). Trimming stripped 6 bases from V and 6 bases from J, with 17 bases between. Germline V CDR1 and CDR2: SGHVS, FNYEAQ. CDR3 length: 15 amino acids. CDR3 bases: TGTGCCAGCAGACCCAGGGGATTGGAGGATGAAAAACTGTTTTTT. Protein: CASRPRGLEDEKLFF.

This chain joins TRBV28 and TRBJ2-1; D gene ambiguous. V was pared by 2 bases and J by 7 bases, with 6 bases between. The germline gives CDR1 MDHEN, CDR2 SYDVKM. The CDR3 loop spans 12 amino acids. This CDR3 reads CASSLIPNEQFF. Written as DNA, the CDR3 is TGTGCCAGCAGTTTAATCCCTAATGAGCAGTTCTTC. The full variable domain, rest sourced from reference TRBV28 and TRBJ2-1, is DVKVTQSSRYLVKRTGEKVFLECVQDMDHENMFWYRQDPGLGLRLIYFSYDVKMKEKGDIPEGYSVSREKKERFSLILESASTNQTSMYLCASSLIPNEQFFGPGTRLTVL.

This rearrangement joins TRBV6-5 to TRBJ2-7; 8 bases are a match to TRBD2. The length of the CDR3 is 14 residues. Germline CDR1 MNHEY, CDR2 SVGAGI. V was pared by 5 bases and J by 2 bases, with 5 bases of the junction left unmatched. The CDR3 nucleotides are TGTGCCAGCAGTCTAAGCGGGGGTACCTACGAGCAGTACTTC. It is translated as CASSLSGGTYEQYF.